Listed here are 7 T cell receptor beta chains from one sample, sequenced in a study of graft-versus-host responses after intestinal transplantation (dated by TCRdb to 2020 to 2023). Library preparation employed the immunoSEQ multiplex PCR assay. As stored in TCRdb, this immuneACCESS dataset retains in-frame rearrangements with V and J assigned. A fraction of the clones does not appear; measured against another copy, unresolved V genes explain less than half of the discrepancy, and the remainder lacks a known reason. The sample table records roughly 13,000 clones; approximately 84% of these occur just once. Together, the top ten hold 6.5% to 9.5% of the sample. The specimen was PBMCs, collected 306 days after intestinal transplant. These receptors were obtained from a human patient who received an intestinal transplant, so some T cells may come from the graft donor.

The CDR3 region is CASSERGSDEQFF. CDR3 bases: TGTGCCAGCAGTGAAAGGGGGAGCGATGAGCAGTTCTTC. The genes are TRBV6-4 and TRBJ2-1, with D possibly being TRBD1 (6 bases). Germline V gene data show CDR1 as MRHNA and CDR2 as SNTAGT. The V gene lost 3 bases and the J gene lost 8 bases, with 11 bases spanning the gap. The CDR3 is 13 amino acids.

As DNA, the CDR3 is TGTGCCAGCAGCTTGGGCCTATACAATGAGCAGTTCTTC. Protein sequence: CASSLGLYNEQFF. The genes are TRBV7-3 and TRBJ2-1; no definite D call. V lost 3 bases and J lost 4, with 7 bases in between. The CDR3 totals 13 residues. Germline-derived CDR1 and CDR2 are SGHTA and FQGTGA.

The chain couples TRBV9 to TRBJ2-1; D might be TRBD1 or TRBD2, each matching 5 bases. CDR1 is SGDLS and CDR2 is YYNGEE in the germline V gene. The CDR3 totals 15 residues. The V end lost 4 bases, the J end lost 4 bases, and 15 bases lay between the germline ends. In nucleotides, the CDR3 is TGTGCCAGCAGCCTTGGGGGAGTATCGTACAATGAGCAGTTCTTC. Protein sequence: CASSLGGVSYNEQFF.

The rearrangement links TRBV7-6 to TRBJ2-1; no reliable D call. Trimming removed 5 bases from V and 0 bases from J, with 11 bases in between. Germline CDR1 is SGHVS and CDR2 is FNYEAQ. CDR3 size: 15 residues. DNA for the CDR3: TGTGCCAGCAGCCTCGATCGGAGCTCCTACAATGAGCAGTTCTTC. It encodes CASSLDRSSYNEQFF.

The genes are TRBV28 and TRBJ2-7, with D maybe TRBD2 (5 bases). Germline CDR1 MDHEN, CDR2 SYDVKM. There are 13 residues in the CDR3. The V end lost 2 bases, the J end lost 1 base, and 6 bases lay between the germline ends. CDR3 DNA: TGTGCCAGCAGTTTAGGAGGTTCCTACGAGCAGTACTTC. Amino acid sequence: CASSLGGSYEQYF.

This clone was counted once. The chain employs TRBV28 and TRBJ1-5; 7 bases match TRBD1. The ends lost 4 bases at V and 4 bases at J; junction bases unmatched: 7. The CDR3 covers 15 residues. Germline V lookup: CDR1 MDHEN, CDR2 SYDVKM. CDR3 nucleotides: TGTGCCAGCAGTTCCACCGGGACAGATAATCAGCCCCAGCATTTT. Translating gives CASSSTGTDNQPQHF.

Here the CDR3 reads CASSPGGGYNEQFF. As DNA, the CDR3 is TGTGCCAGCAGCCCTGGTGGCGGATACAATGAGCAGTTCTTC. V usage is TRBV7-3 and J usage is TRBJ2-1; D call uncertain. Trimming took 5 bases from V and 4 from J, leaving 12 bases between them. The germline gives CDR1 SGHTA, CDR2 FQGTGA. This CDR3 comprises 14 residues.